This T cell receptor beta chain was obtained from a study of read filtering for tumor transcriptome and immune sequencing (TCRdb year 2020). Background for the entire study: The cohort had fewer than 20 male and some 15 female patients with a mean age of roughly 66 years, ranging from roughly 45 to 85. As a main aim, a read-filtering strategy for immune repertoire data was addressed, with the specific question being whether clonotypes supported by a single read should be removed. Under revised international staging, eight or nine patients fell into R-ISS I, about 17 into R-ISS II and roughly 7 into R-ISS III. Using the same bone marrow samples, the study ran both targeted immune repertoire sequencing and bulk whole-transcriptome sequencing and then compared the TCR repertoires from each method. After DNase treatment, whole-transcriptome libraries were prepared with the TruSeq RNA Access Library Prep Kit. Per sample, about 4.05 to 10.27 million TCR-region mapped reads were obtained with IR-seq, compared with only about 80 to 1,400 with RNA-seq. The research as a whole found: In IR-seq, around four fifths of clonotypes but 3% to 4% of total reads were represented by single-read clonotypes, whereas in RNA-seq, 74.6% of clonotypes and about 40% of reads were represented by single-read clonotypes. IR-seq captured clonotypes at much higher depth and more reliably than RNA-seq, and smaller IR-seq throughput sufficed to identify most shared clonotypes. The sorted CD138-negative fraction was a mixed bone marrow immune population, not purified T cells. When single-read clonotypes were removed, the proportions of shared clonotypes in IR-seq and RNA-seq correlated more strongly.

CDR1 and CDR2 (MDHEN, SYDVKM) derive from the germline V gene. The CDR3 runs 12 residues from the cysteine to the phenylalanine. Kept here is only the CDR3 DNA, which spans 36 bases and is read in frame from base 1. The germline ends are 5 bases apart after V is trimmed by 4 bases and J by 2 bases. There are many counts of this clonotype. Its specific antigen is unknown. No much larger clonotype is one base removed from it; base qualities were not supplied. TCR libraries were built from 300 to 450 ng RNA with the Immunoverse kit, using molecular barcoded adaptors covering alpha/delta and beta/gamma chains. TCR library preparation was performed with the same RNA that was used for transcriptome sequencing. An Illumina HiSeq 4000 with 2 x 150 cycles was used to sequence the TCR libraries. The paper's processing steps were these. TCR reads were aligned to human V, D, J and C references and assembled into CDR3 clonotypes with MiXCR, including quality filtering and error correction. The tcR package in R was used to analyze clonotype counts and gene usage diversity. For inspection of raw mapping reads, RNA-seq reads were mapped by STAR aligner version 2.5.3a onto GRCh37 of the human genome. IR-seq fastq files were randomly downsampled with Seqtk 1.3 to test the effect of sequencing depth on detected clonotypes. TCRdb passed the public sequencing reads through fastp at Q25 and MiXCR, retaining productive beta sequences. When rows share a CDR3 protein, they turn into one entry using the most common DNA and genes. Here the V and J calls rest on TCRdb's processing, not on the authors' analysis. The sample has more than 70,000 distinct CDR3 sequences on record, roughly a fifth of them singletons. The leading ten clones occupy about 10% of the sample.

Every patient had bone marrow sampled at the time of active disease. Ficoll-Hypaque density gradient centrifugation was used to isolate the bone marrow mononuclear cells. Myeloma plasma cells were removed and CD138-negative cells were obtained by negative selection following labeling with CD138 magnetic microbeads on a MACS separator. Flow cytometry with CD138 antibodies on an Attune NxT was used to check how pure the isolated cells were. TRIzol reagent was used to extract total RNA, which was then quantified with a NanoDrop spectrophotometer. Paired RNA-seq and IR-seq were performed on each patient's CD138-negative bone marrow sample.

Source material: a population of CD138-negative cells sorted from bone marrow. The cell subset or site label on this specimen signifies: bone marrow mononuclear cells depleted of CD138+ plasma/myeloma cells by negative magnetic selection. The receptor was derived from a donor at least 40 years old with multiple myeloma. This chain joins TRBV28 to TRBJ2-5; confidence is insufficient to name the D gene. In nucleotide form, the sequence is TGTGCCAGCAGTTCAGTGCAAGAGACCCAGTACTTC. Protein translation: CASSSVQETQYF. When the CDR3 is completed using the reference TRBV28 and TRBJ2-5 genes on either side, the full variable domain is DVKVTQSSRYLVKRTGEKVFLECVQDMDHENMFWYRQDPGLGLRLIYFSYDVKMKEKGDIPEGYSVSREKKERFSLILESASTNQTSMYLCASSSVQETQYFGPGTRLLVL.